This entry is about one T cell receptor (beta chain). In its sample, this clonotype was seen a few times. The target of this receptor is not known. No qualities accompany the bases; no much larger clone lies one base away. Library preparation was by PCR. The sample was run on an Illumina HiSeq 2500. TCR library preparation used molecular barcoding, with unique molecular identifiers applied to normalize quantification of the TCRbeta repertoire. Using fastp at Q25 and MiXCR, TCRdb reprocessed the public reads and kept productive beta chains. Records with the same CDR3 protein are collapsed into one entry carrying the most frequent genes and DNA. Recorded for this sample are hundreds of thousands of distinct CDR3 sequences; roughly 24% of them occurred a single time. Roughly 13% of the sample comes from the top ten. This sample is drawn from a study of T-cell reconstitution after alpha-beta-depleted transplantation in children (dated by TCRdb to the mid-2010s). About the study as a whole: Using TCR repertoire profiling, the study quantitatively followed how T-cell immune reconstitution unfolded in children after TCRalphabeta/CD19-depleted allogeneic hematopoietic cell transplantation. Here is what the overall study found, with its caveats: About two months after transplant, the apparently early recovery of alphabetaT-cell counts reportedly depended on just several hundred clones that had expanded rapidly and came from non-depleted graft cells. In some patients, the high TCRbeta diversity seen at day 60 was put down to recipient T cells and intrathymic progenitors that had survived conditioning. Over subsequent months, a decline in hyperexpanded clone frequencies was noted, and after one year, T-cell counts and TCRbeta diversity were mostly ascribed to newly produced T cells.

In light of the paper, this sample's treatment or condition label describes: allogeneic hematopoietic cell transplantation with graft depleted of TCRalphabeta T cells and CD19 B cells. TCRalphabeta/CD19-depleted allogeneic hematopoietic cell grafts were given to the transplant recipients, all of whom were children. V is cut back by 1 base and J by 1 base, with 4 bases in the junction unmatched. The CDR3 measures 17 amino acids from cysteine to phenylalanine. Just the 51-base CDR3 DNA is kept, in frame starting at base 1. CDR1 and CDR2 were assigned from the germline V gene as SGHRS and YFSETQ. The chain employs TRBV5-1 and TRBJ2-2; 10 central bases correspond to TRBD2. The source is a boy under two years old who had a stem cell transplant for acute myeloid leukemia, so the T cells may come from the graft donor. Material: PBMCs, mostly from graft donor cells, obtained 360 days after TCRalphabeta/CD19-depleted stem cell transplant. CDR3 reads: CASSLKRGGENTGELFF. The nucleotide sequence reads TGCGCCAGCAGCTTGAAGCGGGGGGGCGAGAACACCGGGGAGCTGTTTTTT.